This T cell receptor beta chain was sequenced during a study of blood T cell repertoires in COVID-19. About the research overall: Acute-phase and convalescent COVID-19 samples originated in the United States, Italy and Spain.

In the authors' workflow: Reference gene primer amplification gave nucleated cell count estimates. Method: immunoSEQ multiplex PCR; TCRdb's copy keeps in-frame clones and lacks some. From that table come the V and J calls and clone size; the DNA was used to work out D and trimming. Among around 94,000 clones, approximately 86% were seen once, and the ten largest hold 3% to 4%. Sample: peripheral blood. This TCR was sampled from a man in his fifties with acute or convalescent COVID-19.

CDR3 coding DNA: TGTGCCAGCAGTTACTCGACGGCGCTCCTCGGGGAGACCCAGTACTTC. Translated, it gives CASSYSTALLGETQYF. The genes are TRBV6-5 and TRBJ2-5; no clear D gene. Germline V gene lookup returns CDR1 MNHEY and CDR2 SVGAGI. CDR3 length: 16 residues. Deletions cut 0 bases from V and 5 bases from J, with 16 bases between.